Described below is a single T cell receptor (beta chain) sequence and its context. Its specificity is not known. V shed 0 bases and J shed 1 base, with 9 bases lying between them. The germline V gene encodes CDR1 MNHEY and CDR2 SMNVEV (reference sequence). This CDR3 is 15 amino acids long. Assay execution proceeded at the deep level. In the sorted-subset replicate PCRs, roughly 210 ng DNA, 25,000 to 35,000 T cell genomes, was used. Measured with immunoSEQ multiplex PCR; TCRdb has only the in-frame clones, and not every one. The sample lists more than 1 million clones, approximately 80% occurring once. The source of the sample is a study of shared clonotypes between healthy human individuals. As for the study in general: Each donor's CD8 memory used one plate, CD8 naive two, each CD4 subset three.

Study-level findings and limits: In contrast to clonotypes shared by all four donors, non-shared clonotypes had lower generation probabilities.

The clonotype originates from a man in his late teens or twenties in good health. Some clones in this sample may be carry-over from other donors' samples. This chain uses TRBV27 with TRBJ2-5; D is ambiguous. The sequenced sample was memory CD4+ T cells from PBMCs. Indicated subset: CD45RA-negative fraction. This chain's CDR3 is CASSLSWQPQETQYF. The CDR3, as DNA: TGTGCCAGCAGTTTATCGTGGCAGCCCCAAGAGACCCAGTACTTC.